This T cell receptor beta chain was retrieved from a study of T cell changes during pregnancy in multiple sclerosis. The method was immunoSEQ multiplex PCR; TCRdb's version includes in-frame clones alone and lacks a portion of them. This table has 50,000 to 55,000 clones, 80% to 95% appearing once. Per germline, CDR1 MNHEY and CDR2 SVGAGI. The CDR3 covers 12 residues. Trimming shortened V by 6 bases and J by 1 base, and 7 bases separated the two germline ends. The sequence was obtained from a female donor with multiple sclerosis, enrolled in a pregnancy study. This specimen was CD4+ T cells from peripheral blood mononuclear cells, taken in the third trimester of pregnancy. The chain is built from TRBV6-5 and TRBJ2-7; tentatively, D is TRBD1 (5 bases). CDR3 sequence reads: CASSQGSYEQYF. CDR3 DNA: TGTGCCAGCAGCCAGGGTTCCTACGAGCAGTACTTC.